The entry below gives a single T cell receptor beta chain sequence along with its context. This sample is part of a study of control samples from healthy donors and cancer patients. Trimming left V 9 bases short and J 5 bases short, with 11 bases between. CDR1 and CDR2 from the germline V gene are KGHSH and LQKENI. This CDR3 has 12 residues. The method was immunoSEQ multiplex PCR; TCRdb's version includes in-frame clones alone and lacks a portion of them. The sample yields approximately 180,000 clones, 85% to 95% seen once. The sample comprised blood. The chain links TRBV18 to TRBJ2-1; D could derive from TRBD1 or TRBD2 (5 bases each). This TCR was sampled from a woman aged 18-29 years in good health. The CDR3 loop is CASRGGDNEQFF. The CDR3 nucleotides are TGTGCCAGTCGGGGCGGTGACAATGAGCAGTTCTTC.